This T cell receptor (beta chain) appears in the sequencing data of a study of blood T cell repertoires in COVID-19. Study summary: PBMCs, B-cell-depleted T cells, or T cells provided the cDNA or gDNA that made up the material.

Under the authors' procedure: Amplification with reference gene primers provided the estimates of nucleated cell counts. Here immunoSEQ multiplex PCR was the method, and the copy in TCRdb shows in-frame clones only, minus some. That table furnishes V, J and clone size, whereas the DNA furnished D and trimming. The table records more than 75,000 clones, just over 85% of them present only once. What was sequenced was peripheral blood. The clonotype comes from a woman in her sixties or seventies with acute or convalescent COVID-19.

The CDR3 region has the DNA TGTGCCTGGAGTCCATGGGGCGGGGGGGAAGAGACCCAGTACTTC. Amino acids: CAWSPWGGGEETQYF. This chain links TRBV30 with TRBJ2-5, with 9 bases identical to TRBD2. The germline V gene encodes CDR1 GTSNPN and CDR2 SVGIG (reference sequence). The junction had 7 bases not matched to a gene; V was cut back by 2 bases and J by 3 bases. The CDR3 is made up of 15 amino acids.